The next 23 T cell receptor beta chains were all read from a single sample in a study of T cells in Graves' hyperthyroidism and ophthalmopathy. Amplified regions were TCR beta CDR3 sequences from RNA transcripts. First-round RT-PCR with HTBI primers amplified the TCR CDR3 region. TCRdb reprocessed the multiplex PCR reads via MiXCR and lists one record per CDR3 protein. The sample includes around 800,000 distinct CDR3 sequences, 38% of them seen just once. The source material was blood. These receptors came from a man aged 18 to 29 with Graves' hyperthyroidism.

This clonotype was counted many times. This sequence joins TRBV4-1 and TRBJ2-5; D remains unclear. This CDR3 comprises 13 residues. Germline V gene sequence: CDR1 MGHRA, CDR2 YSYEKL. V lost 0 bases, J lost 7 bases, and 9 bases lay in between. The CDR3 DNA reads TGCGCCAGCAGCCAAGATCAAGGAAGGACCCAGTACTTC. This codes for CASSQDQGRTQYF.

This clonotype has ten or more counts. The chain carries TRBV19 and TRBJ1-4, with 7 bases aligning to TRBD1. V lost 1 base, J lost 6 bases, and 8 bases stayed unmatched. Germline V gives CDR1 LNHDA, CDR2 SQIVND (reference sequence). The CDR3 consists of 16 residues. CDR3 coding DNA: TGTGCCAGTAGTATAGGGGGGACAGTGACACATGAAAAACTGTTTTTT. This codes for CASSIGGTVTHEKLFF.

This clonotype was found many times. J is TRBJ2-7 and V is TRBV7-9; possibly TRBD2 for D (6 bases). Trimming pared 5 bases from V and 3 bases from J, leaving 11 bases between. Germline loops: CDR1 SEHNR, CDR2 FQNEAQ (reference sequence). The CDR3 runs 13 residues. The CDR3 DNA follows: TGTGCCAGCAGCGCGGGATCCTACTACGAGCAGTACTTC. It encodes CASSAGSYYEQYF.

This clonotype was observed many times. Written as DNA, the CDR3 is TGCGCCAGCAGTGTCAGTTATAGCAATCAGCCCCAGCATTTT. Its protein is CASSVSYSNQPQHF. The chain employs TRBV10-1 and TRBJ1-5; D not certain. CDR1 WNHNN and CDR2 SYGVQD come from the germline V gene (reference sequence). V was cut by 4 bases and J by 0 bases, with 7 bases left in between. This CDR3 is 14 amino acids long.

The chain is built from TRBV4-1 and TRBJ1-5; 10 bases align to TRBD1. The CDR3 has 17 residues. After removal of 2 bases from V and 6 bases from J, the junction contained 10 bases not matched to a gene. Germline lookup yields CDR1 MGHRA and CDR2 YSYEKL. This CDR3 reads CASSQPGQGKGGQPQHF. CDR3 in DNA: TGCGCCAGCAGCCAACCGGGACAGGGGAAAGGGGGTCAGCCCCAGCATTTT.

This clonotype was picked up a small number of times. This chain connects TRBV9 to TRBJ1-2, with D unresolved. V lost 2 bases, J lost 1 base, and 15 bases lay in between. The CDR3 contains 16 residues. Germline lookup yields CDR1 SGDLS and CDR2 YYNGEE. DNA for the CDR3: TGTGCCAGCAGCGTTGGACCTCTTGGCGGTAACTATGGCTACACCTTC. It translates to CASSVGPLGGNYGYTF.

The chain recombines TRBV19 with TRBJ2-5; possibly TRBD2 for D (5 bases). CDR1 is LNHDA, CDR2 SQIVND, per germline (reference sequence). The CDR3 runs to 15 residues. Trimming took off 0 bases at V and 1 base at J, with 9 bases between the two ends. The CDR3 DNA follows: TGTGCCAGTAGTATAGATGGAGGCAGCCAAGAGACCCAGTACTTC. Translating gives CASSIDGGSQETQYF.

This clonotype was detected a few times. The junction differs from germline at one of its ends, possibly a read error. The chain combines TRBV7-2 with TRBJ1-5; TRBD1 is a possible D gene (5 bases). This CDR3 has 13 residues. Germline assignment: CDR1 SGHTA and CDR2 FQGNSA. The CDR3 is CASSLGTGVAQHF. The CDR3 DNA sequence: TGTGCCAGCAGTTTAGGGACCGGGGTGGCCCAGCATTTT.

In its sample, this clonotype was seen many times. The CDR3 nucleotides read TGTGCCAGCAGCCCAGGTGCGGGGGAGCAGTACTTC. Encoded protein: CASSPGAGEQYF. V is TRBV9 and J is TRBJ2-7, with D possibly TRBD2 on 6 matching bases. The CDR3 contains 12 residues. The germline V gene encodes CDR1 SGDLS and CDR2 YYNGEE. The V and J ends lost 4 bases and 7 bases respectively, with 12 bases between them.

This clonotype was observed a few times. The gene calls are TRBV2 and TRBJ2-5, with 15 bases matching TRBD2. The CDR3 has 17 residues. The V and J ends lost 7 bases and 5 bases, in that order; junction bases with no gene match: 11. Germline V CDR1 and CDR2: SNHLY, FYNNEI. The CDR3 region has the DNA TGTGCCAGCACCTCGGGACTAGCGGGAGGAAAAGGGGAGACCCAGTACTTC. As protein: CASTSGLAGGKGETQYF.

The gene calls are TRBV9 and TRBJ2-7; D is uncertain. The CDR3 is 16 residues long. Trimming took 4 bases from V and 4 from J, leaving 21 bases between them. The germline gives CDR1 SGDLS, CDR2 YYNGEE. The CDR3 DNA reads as TGTGCCAGCAGCCTAAGCGTAGAATCCCGTCCATACGAGCAGTACTTC. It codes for CASSLSVESRPYEQYF.

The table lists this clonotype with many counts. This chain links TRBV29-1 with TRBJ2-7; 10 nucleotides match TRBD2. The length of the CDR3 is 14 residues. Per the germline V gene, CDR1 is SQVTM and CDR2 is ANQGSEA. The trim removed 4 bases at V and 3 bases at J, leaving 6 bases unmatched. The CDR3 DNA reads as TGCAGCGTTGGCCCCAGGACTAGCGGCTACGAGCAGTACTTC. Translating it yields CSVGPRTSGYEQYF.

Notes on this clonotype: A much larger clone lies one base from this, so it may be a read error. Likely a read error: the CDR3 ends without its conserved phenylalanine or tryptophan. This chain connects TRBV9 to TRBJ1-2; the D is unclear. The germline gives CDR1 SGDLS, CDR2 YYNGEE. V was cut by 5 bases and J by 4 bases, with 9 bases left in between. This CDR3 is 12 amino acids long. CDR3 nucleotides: TGTGCCAGCAGTTCCGGGATCTATGGCTACACCCTC. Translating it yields CASSSGIYGYTL.

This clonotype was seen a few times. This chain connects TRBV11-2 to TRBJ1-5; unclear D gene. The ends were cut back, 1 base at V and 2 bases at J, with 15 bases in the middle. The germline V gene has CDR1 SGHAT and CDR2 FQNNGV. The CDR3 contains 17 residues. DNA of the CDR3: TGTGCCAGCAGCTTAGGGACCTCCCCGGGAGGCAATCAGCCCCAGCATTTT. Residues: CASSLGTSPGGNQPQHF.

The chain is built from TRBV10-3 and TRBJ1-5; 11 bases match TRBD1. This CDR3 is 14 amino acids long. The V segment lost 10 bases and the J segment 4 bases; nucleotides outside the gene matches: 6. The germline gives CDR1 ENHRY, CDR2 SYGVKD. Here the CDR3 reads CASPGTGGNQPQHF. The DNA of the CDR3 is TGTGCCAGCCCCGGGACAGGGGGGAATCAGCCCCAGCATTTT.

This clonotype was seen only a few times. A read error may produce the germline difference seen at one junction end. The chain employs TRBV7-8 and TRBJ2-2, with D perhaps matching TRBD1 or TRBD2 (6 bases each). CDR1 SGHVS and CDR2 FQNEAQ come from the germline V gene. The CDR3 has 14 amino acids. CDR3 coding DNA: TGTGCCAGCACCTTATCCCGGGGGCGCGGGGAGCTGTTTTTT. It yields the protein CASTLSRGRGELFF.

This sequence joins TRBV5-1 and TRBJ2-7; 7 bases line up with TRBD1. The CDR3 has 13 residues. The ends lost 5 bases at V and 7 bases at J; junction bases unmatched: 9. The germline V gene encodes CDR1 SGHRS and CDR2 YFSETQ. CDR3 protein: CASRSAGGSEQYF. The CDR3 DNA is TGCGCCAGCAGATCGGCAGGGGGATCGGAGCAGTACTTC.

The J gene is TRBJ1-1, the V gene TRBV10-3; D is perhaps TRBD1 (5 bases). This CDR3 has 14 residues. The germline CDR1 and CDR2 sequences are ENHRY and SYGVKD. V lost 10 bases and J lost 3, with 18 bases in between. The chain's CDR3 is CASSRGAGDTEAFF. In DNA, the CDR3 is TGTGCCAGCAGCCGAGGGGCAGGAGACACTGAAGCTTTCTTT.

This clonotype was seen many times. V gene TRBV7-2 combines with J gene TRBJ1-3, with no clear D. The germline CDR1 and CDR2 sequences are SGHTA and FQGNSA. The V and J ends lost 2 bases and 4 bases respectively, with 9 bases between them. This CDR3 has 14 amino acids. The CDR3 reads CASSLSSRGNTIYF. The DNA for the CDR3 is TGTGCCAGCAGCTTAAGCAGCAGAGGAAACACCATATATTTT.

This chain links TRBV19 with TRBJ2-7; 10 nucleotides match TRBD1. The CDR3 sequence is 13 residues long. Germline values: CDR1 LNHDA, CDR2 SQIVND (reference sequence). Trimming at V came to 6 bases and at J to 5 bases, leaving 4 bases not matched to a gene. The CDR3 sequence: CASRDRGQNEQYF. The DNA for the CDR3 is TGTGCCAGTAGAGACAGGGGGCAGAACGAGCAGTACTTC.

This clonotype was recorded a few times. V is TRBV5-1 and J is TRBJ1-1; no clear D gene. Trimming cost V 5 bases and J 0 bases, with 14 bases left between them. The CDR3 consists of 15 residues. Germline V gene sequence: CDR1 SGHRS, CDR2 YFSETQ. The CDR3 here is CASREGAGLNTEAFF. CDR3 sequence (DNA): TGCGCCAGCAGAGAGGGAGCAGGACTGAACACTGAAGCTTTCTTT.

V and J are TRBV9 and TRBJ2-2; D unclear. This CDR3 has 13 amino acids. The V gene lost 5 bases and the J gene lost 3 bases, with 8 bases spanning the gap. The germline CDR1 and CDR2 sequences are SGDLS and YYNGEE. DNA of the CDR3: TGTGCCAGCAGTGACACTCACACCGGGGAGCTGTTTTTT. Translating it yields CASSDTHTGELFF.

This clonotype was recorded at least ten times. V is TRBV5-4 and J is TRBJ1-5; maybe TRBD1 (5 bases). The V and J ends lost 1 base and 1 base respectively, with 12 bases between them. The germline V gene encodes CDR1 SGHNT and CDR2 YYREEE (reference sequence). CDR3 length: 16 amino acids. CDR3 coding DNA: TGTGCCAGCAGCTTGATCGGGGAGGGGAGCAATCAGCCCCAGCATTTT. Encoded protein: CASSLIGEGSNQPQHF.